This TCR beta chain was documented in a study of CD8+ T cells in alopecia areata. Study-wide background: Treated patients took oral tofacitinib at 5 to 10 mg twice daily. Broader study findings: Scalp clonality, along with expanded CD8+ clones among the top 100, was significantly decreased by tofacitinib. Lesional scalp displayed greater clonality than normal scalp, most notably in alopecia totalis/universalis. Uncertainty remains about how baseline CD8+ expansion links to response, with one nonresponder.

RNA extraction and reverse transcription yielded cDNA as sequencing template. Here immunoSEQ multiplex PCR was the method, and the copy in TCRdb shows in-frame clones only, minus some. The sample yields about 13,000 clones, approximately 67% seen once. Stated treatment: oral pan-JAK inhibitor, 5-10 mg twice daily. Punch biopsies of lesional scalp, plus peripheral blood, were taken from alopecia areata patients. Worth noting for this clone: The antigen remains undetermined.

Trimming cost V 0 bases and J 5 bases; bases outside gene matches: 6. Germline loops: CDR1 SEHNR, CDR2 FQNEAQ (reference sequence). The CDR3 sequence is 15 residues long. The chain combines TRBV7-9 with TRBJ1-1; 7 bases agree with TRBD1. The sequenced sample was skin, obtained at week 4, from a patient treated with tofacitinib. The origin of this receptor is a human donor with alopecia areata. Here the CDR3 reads CASSLATGRLTEAFF. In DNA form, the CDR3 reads TGTGCCAGCAGCTTAGCGACAGGGAGGCTGACTGAAGCTTTCTTT. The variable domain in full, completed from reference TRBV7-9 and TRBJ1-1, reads DTGVSQNPRHKITKRGQNVTFRCDPISEHNRLYWYRQTLGQGPEFLTYFQNEAQLEKSRLLSDRFSAERPKGSFSTLEIQRTEQGDSAMYLCASSLATGRLTEAFFGQGTRLTVV.